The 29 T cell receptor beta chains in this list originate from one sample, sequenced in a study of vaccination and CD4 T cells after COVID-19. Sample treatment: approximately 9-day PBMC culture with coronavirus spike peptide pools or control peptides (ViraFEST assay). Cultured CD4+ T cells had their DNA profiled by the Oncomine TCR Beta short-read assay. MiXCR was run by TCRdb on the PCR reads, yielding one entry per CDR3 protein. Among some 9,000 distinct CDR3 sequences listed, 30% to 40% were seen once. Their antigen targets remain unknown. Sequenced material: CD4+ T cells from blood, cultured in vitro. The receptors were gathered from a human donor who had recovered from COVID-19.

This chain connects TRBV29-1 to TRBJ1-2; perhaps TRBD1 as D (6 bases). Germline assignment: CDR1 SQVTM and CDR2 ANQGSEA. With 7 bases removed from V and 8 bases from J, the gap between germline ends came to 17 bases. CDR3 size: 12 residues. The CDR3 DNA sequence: TGCAGCGCTTCTCAGGGGCTTGAAGGCTACACCTTC. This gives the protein CSASQGLEGYTF.

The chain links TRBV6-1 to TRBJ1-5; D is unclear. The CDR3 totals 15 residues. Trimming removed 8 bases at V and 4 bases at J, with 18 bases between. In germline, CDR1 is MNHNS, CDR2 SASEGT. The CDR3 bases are TGTGCCAGCGGTGCCGCTTTCGGAGGGAATCAGCCCCAGCATTTT. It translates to CASGAAFGGNQPQHF.

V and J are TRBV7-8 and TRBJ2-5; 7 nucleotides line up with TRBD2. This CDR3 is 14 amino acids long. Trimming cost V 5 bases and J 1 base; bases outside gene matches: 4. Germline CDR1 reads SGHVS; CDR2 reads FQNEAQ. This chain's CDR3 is CASSPRLAQETQYF. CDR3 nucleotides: TGTGCCAGCAGCCCCCGACTAGCCCAAGAGACCCAGTACTTC.

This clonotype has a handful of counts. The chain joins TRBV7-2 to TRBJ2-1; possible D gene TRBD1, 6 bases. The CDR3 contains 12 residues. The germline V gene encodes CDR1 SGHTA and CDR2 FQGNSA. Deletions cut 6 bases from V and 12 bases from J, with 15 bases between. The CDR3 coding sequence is TGTGCCAGCAGTCCCAGGGGAAAATCGCAGTTCTTC. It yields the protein CASSPRGKSQFF. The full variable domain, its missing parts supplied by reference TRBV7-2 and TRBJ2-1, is GAGVSQSPSNKVTEKGKDVELRCDPISGHTALYWYRQSLGQGLEFLIYFQGNSAPDKSGLPSDRFSAERTGGSVSTLTIQRTQQEDSAVYLCASSPRGKSQFFGPGTRLTVL.

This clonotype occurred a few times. The CDR3 is CASSPGRAHYGYTF. The DNA for the CDR3 is TGTGCCAGCAGCCCCGGAAGAGCTCACTATGGCTACACCTTC. The rearrangement uses TRBV12-3 or TRBV12-4 and TRBJ1-2; D call uncertain. The V end lost 6 bases, the J end lost 3 bases, and 14 bases lay between the germline ends. The CDR3 covers 14 residues.

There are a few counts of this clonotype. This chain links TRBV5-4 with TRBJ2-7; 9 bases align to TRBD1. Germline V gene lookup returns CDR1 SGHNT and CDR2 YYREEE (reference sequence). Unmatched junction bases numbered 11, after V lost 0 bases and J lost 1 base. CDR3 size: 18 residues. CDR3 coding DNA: TGTGCCAGCAGCTTGGACGTCCCCGGGACAGGGTTTTCCTACGAGCAGTACTTC. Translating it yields CASSLDVPGTGFSYEQYF. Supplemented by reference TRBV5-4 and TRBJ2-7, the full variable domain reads ETGVTQSPTHLIKTRGQQVTLRCSSQSGHNTVSWYQQALGQGPQFIFQYYREEENGRGNFPPRFSGLQFPNYSSELNVNALELDDSALYLCASSLDVPGTGFSYEQYFGPGTRLTVT.

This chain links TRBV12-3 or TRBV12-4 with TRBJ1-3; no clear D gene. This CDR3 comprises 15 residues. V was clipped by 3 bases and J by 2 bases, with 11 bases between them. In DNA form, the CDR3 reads TGTGCCAGCAGTTTTTTGGGAGGCGCTGGAAACACCATATATTTT. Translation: CASSFLGGAGNTIYF.

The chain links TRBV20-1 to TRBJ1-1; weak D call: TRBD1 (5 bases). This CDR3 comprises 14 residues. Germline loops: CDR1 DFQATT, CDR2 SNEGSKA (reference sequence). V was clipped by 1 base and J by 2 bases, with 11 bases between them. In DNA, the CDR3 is TGCAGTGCTAGAGCCGGGACGGGTAACACTGAAGCTTTCTTT. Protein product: CSARAGTGNTEAFF.

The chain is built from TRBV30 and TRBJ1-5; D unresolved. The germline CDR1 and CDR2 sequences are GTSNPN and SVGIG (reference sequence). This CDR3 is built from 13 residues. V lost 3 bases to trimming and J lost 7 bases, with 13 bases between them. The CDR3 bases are TGTGCCTGGAGAGGAGGGCTGGGACAGCCCCAGCATTTT. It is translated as CAWRGGLGQPQHF.

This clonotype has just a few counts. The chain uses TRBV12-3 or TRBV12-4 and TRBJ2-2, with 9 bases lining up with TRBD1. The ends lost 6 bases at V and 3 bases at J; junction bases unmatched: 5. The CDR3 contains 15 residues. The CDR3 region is CASSLQGADTGELFF. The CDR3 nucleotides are TGTGCCAGCAGCTTACAGGGGGCGGACACCGGGGAGCTGTTTTTT.

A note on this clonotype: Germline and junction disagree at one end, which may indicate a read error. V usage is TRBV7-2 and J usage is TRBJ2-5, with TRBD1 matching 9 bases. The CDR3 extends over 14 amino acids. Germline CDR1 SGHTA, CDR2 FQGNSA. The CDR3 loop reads CASRKTGGREAQYF. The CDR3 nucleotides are TGTGCCAGCAGAAAGACAGGGGGGAGAGAGGCCCAGTACTTC.

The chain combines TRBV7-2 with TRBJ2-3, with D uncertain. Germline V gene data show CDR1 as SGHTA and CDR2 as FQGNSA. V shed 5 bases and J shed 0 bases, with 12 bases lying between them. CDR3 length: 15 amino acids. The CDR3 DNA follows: TGTGCCAGCAGCCTTGGGTCAACTAGCACAGATACGCAGTATTTT. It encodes CASSLGSTSTDTQYF. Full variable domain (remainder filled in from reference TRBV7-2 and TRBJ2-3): GAGVSQSPSNKVTEKGKDVELRCDPISGHTALYWYRQSLGQGLEFLIYFQGNSAPDKSGLPSDRFSAERTGGSVSTLTIQRTQQEDSAVYLCASSLGSTSTDTQYFGPGTRLTVL.

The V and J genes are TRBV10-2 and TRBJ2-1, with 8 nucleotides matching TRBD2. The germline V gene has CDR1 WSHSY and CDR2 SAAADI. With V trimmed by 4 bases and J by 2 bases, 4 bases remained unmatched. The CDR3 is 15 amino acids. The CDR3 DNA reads TGCGCCAGCAGTGTATCGGGGGGGGCCTACAATGAGCAGTTCTTC. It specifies CASSVSGGAYNEQFF.

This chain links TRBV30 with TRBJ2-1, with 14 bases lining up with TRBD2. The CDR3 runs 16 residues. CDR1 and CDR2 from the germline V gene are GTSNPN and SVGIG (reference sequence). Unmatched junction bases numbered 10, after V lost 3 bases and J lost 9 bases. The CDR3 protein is CAWRGPTSGGAGEQFF. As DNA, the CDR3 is TGTGCCTGGAGGGGTCCGACTAGCGGGGGGGCAGGTGAGCAGTTCTTC. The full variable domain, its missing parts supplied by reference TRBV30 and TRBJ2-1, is SQTIHQWPATLVQPVGSPLSLECTVEGTSNPNLYWYRQAAGRGLQLLFYSVGIGQISSEVPQNLSASRPQDRQFILSSKKLLLSDSGFYLCAWRGPTSGGAGEQFFGPGTRLTVL.

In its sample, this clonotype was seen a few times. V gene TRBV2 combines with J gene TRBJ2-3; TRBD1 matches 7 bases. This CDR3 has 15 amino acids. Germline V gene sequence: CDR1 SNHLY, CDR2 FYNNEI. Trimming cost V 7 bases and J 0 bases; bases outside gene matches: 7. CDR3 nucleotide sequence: TGTGCCAGCAACCCAGACAGGGCCAGCACAGATACGCAGTATTTT. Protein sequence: CASNPDRASTDTQYF.

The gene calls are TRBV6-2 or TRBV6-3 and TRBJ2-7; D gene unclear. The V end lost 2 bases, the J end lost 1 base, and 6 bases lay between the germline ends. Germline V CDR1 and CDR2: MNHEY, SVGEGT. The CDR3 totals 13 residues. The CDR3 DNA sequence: TGTGCCAGCAGTTACCCTCAGTCCTACGAGCAGTACTTC. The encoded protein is CASSYPQSYEQYF.

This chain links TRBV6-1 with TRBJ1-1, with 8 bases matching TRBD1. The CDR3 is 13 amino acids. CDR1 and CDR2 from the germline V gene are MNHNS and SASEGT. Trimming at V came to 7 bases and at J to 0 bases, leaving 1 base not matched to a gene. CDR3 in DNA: TGTGCCAGCAACAGGGGGTTGAACACTGAAGCTTTCTTT. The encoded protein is CASNRGLNTEAFF.

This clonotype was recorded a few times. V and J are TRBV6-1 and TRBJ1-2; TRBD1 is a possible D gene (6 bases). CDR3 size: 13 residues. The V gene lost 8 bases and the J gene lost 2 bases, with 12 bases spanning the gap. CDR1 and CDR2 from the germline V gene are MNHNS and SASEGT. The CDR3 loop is CASGRGPNYGYTF. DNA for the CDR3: TGTGCCAGCGGCAGGGGCCCCAACTATGGCTACACCTTC.

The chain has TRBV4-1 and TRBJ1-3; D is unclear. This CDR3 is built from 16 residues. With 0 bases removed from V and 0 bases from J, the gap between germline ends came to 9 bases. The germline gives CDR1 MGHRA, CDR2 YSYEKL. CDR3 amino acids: CASSQEKFLSGNTIYF. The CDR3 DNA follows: TGCGCCAGCAGCCAAGAAAAGTTCCTCTCTGGAAACACCATATATTTT.

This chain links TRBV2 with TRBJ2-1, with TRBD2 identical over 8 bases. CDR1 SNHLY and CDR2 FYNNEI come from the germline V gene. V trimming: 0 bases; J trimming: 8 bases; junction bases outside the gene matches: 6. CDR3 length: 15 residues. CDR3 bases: TGTGCCAGCAGTGAAGCGGGACTAGGTATGGATGAGCAGTTCTTC. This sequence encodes CASSEAGLGMDEQFF.

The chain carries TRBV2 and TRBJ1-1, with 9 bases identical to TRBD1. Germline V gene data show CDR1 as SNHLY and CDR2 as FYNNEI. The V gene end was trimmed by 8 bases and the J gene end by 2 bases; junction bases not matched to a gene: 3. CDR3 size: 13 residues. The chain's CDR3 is CASRDRENTEAFF. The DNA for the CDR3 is TGTGCCAGCCGGGACAGGGAAAACACTGAAGCTTTCTTT.

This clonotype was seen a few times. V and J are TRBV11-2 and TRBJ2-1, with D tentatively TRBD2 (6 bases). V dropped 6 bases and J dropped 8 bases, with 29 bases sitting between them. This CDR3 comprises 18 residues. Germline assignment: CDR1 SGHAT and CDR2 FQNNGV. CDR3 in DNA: TGTGCCAGCAGTCCTGGCCGCAGAGGGACTCGGGATCTCTATGAGCAGTTCTTC. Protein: CASSPGRRGTRDLYEQFF. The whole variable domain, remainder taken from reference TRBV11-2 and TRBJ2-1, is EAGVAQSPRYKIIEKRQSVAFWCNPISGHATLYWYQQILGQGPKLLIQFQNNGVVDDSQLPKDRFSAERLKGVDSTLKIQPAKLEDSAVYLCASSPGRRGTRDLYEQFFGPGTRLTVL.

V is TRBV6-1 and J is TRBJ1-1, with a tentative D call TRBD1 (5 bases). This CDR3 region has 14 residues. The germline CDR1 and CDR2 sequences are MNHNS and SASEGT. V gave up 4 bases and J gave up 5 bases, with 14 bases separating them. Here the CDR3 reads CASSGPTGRTEAFF. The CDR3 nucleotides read TGTGCCAGCAGTGGGCCCACGGGGCGGACTGAAGCTTTCTTT.

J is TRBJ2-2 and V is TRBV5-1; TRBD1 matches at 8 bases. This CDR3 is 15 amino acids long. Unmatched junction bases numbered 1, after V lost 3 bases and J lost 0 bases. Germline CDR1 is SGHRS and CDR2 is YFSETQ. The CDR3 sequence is CASSSGGANTGELFF. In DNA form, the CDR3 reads TGCGCCAGCAGCTCAGGGGGCGCGAACACCGGGGAGCTGTTTTTT.

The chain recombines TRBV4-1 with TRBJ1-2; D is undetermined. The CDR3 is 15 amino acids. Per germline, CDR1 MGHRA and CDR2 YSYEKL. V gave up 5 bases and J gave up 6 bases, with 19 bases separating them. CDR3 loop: CASSYIGHQDNGYTF. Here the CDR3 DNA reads TGCGCCAGCAGCTACATCGGGCACCAGGATAATGGCTACACCTTC.

The CDR3 spells CASSLGGDGQPQHF. CDR3 bases: TGCGCCAGCAGCTTGGGAGGGGACGGTCAGCCCCAGCATTTT. The chain links TRBV5-1 to TRBJ1-5; maybe TRBD1 (5 bases). Germline values: CDR1 SGHRS, CDR2 YFSETQ. CDR3 length: 14 amino acids. Trimming left V 0 bases short and J 6 bases short, with 10 bases between.

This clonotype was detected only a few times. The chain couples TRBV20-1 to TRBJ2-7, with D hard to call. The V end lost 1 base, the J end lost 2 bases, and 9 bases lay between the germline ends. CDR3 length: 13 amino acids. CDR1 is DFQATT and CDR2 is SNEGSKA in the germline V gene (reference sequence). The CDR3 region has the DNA TGCAGTGCTAGAGTAGGCAGGACCTACGAGCAGTACTTC. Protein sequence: CSARVGRTYEQYF.

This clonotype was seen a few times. This chain's CDR3 is CASSSLSRGYTF. The CDR3 DNA reads TGTGCCAGCAGTTCCTTATCACGGGGCTACACCTTC. The V gene is TRBV6-5, the J gene TRBJ1-2; D not certain. Germline V gene data show CDR1 as MNHEY and CDR2 as SVGAGI. CDR3 length equals 12 residues. V gave up 4 bases and J gave up 8 bases, with 11 bases separating them.

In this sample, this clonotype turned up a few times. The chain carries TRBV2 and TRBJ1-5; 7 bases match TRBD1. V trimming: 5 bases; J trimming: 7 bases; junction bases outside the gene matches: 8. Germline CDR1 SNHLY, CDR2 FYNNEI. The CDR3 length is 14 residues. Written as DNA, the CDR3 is TGTGCCAGCAGTACCGACAGGGAGGGCCAGCCCCAGCATTTT. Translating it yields CASSTDREGQPQHF.